This T cell receptor beta chain was recorded in a study of shared clonotypes between healthy human individuals. The study's findings and limits: Roughly 5% of naive CD4 clonotypes were shared across several donors. The generation probabilities recorded for non-shared clonotypes fell below those of clonotypes shared by all four donors.

The run depth of the assay was deep. Assay: immunoSEQ multiplex PCR; the TCRdb copy retains only in-frame clones and omits some. The table lists about 980,000 clones, more than 75% of them singletons, with approximately 1.5% in the top ten. A note on this clone: Antigen: not known.

In germline, CDR1 is SGHTA, CDR2 FQGNSA. This CDR3 is built from 14 residues. V was trimmed by 5 bases and J by 3 bases, leaving 11 bases between them. The sequence derives from a man younger than 30 in good health. Sequenced sample: memory CD4+ T cells sorted from blood. Subset denoted: CD45RA-negative fraction. The rearrangement joins TRBV7-2 to TRBJ2-1; D ambiguous. Here the CDR3 DNA reads TGTGCCAGCAGCCCGGGTCGAAGCTACAATGAGCAGTTCTTC. This sequence encodes CASSPGRSYNEQFF.